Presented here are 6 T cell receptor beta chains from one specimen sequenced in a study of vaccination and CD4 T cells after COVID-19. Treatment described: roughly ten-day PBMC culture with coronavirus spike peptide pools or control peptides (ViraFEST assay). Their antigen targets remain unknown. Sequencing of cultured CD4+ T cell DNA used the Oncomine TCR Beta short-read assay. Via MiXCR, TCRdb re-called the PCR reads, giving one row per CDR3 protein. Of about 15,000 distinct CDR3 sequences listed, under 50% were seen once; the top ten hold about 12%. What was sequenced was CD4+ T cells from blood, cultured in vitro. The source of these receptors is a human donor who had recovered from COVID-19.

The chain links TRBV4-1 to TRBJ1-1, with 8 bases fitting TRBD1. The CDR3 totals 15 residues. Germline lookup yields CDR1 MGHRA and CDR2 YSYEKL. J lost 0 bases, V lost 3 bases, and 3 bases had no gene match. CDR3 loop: CASSHLQGVNTEAFF. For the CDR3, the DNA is TGCGCCAGCAGCCATCTACAGGGGGTGAACACTGAAGCTTTCTTT.

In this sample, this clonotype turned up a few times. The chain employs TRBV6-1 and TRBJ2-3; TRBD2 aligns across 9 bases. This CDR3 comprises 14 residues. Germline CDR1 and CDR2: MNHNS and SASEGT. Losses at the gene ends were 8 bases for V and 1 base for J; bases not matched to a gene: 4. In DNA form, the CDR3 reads TGTGCCAGCCGAGCGGGAGGACGCACAGATACGCAGTATTTT. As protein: CASRAGGRTDTQYF.

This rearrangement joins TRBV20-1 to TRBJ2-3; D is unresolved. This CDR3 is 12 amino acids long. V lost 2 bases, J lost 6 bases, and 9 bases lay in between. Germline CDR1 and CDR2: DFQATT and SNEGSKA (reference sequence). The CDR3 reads CSARLGRDTQYF. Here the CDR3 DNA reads TGCAGTGCTAGACTAGGTCGGGATACGCAGTATTTT.

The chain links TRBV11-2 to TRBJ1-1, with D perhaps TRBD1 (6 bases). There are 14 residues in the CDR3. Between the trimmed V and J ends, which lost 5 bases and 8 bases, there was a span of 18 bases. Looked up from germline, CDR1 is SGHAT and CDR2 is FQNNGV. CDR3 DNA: TGTGCCAGCAGCGTAACGCAGGGGTCCCAGGAAGCTTTCTTT. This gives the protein CASSVTQGSQEAFF.

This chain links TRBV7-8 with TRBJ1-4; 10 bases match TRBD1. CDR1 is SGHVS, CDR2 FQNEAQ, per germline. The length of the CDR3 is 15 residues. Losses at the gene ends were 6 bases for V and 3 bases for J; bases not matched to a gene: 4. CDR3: CASRDDRGPNEKLFF. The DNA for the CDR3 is TGTGCCAGCAGGGACGACAGGGGGCCTAATGAAAAACTGTTTTTT.

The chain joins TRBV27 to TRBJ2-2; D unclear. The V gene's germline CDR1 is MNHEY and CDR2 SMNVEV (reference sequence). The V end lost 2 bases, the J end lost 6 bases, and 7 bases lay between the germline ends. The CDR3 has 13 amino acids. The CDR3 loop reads CASSLVFPGELFF. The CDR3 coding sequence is TGTGCCAGCAGTTTAGTGTTTCCCGGGGAGCTGTTTTTT.